What follows is one TCR beta chain and its context. Its antigen is undetermined. This specimen comes from a study of T cell responses to AZD1222 COVID-19 vaccine. Study-wide points: The span of vaccine-associated CD4 TCRs extended across spike, with dominance at 160-218 and 743-854.

The CDR3 consists of 11 residues. V gave up 4 bases and J gave up 10 bases, with 7 bases separating them. Germline V CDR1 and CDR2: SNHLY, FYNNEI. Data came from immunoSEQ multiplex PCR; TCRdb stores just in-frame clones and leaves some out. The table shows roughly 70,000 clones, with about four fifths occurring only once. The TCR comes from an adult in good health. The chain recombines TRBV2 with TRBJ1-4; no clear D gene. The sample consisted of peripheral blood, taken on day 0 of MenACWY control vaccination. The CDR3 nucleotides read TGTGCCAGCAGTGCGAAGGCAAAACTGTTTTTT. Amino acid sequence: CASSAKAKLFF.